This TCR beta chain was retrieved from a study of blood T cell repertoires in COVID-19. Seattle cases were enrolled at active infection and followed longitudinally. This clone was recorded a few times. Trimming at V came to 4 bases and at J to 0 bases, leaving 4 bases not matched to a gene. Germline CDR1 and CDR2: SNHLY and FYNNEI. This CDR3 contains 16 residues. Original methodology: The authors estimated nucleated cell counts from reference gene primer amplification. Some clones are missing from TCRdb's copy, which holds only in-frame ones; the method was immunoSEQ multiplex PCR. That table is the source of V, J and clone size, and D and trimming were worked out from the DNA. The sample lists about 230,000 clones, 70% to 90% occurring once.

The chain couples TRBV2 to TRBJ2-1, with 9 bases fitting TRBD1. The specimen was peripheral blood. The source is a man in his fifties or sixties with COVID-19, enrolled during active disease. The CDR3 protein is CASSVGTGSSYNEQFF. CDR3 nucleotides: TGTGCCAGCAGTGTTGGGACAGGGAGCTCCTACAATGAGCAGTTCTTC.